This T cell receptor beta chain stems from a study of blood T cell repertoires in COVID-19. Study-level information: From T cells, B-cell-depleted T cells, or PBMCs came the material, which was cDNA or gDNA.

The CDR3 totals 12 residues. Germline V gene data show CDR1 as SGHVS and CDR2 as FNYEAQ. V lost 2 bases, J lost 5 bases, and 6 bases lay in between. In the study's own analysis: Amplifying reference gene primers gave estimates of nucleated cell counts. TCRdb's copy holds only in-frame clones and misses some; the assay was immunoSEQ multiplex PCR. V and J calls and clone size are copied from that table; D and trimming were computed from the DNA. The sample holds 150,000 to 200,000 clones, more than 75% seen once. The participants were between about 18 and 90 years old and came from some 23 US areas. This clone appeared once.

This clonotype originated in a woman in her forties or fifties with acute COVID-19. The chain employs TRBV7-6 and TRBJ2-5; no reliable D call. Sequences were obtained from PBMCs or T cells enriched from blood (not recorded which). The CDR3, as DNA: TGTGCCAGCAGCTTAAGCGATGAGACCCAGTACTTC. Amino acids: CASSLSDETQYF.